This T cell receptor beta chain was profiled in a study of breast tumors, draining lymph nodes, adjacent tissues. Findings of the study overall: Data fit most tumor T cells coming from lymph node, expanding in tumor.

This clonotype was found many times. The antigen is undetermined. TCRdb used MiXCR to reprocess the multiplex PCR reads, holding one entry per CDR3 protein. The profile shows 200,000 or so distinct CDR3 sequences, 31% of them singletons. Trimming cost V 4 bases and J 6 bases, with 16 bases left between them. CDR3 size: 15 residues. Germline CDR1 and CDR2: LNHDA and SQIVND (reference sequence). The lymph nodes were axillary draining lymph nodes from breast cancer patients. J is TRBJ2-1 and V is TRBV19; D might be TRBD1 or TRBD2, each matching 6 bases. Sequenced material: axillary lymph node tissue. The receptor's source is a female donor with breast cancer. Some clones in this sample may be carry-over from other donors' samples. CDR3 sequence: CASSTASRGVNEQFF. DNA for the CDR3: TGTGCCAGTAGTACAGCCTCGAGGGGGGTCAATGAGCAGTTCTTC.